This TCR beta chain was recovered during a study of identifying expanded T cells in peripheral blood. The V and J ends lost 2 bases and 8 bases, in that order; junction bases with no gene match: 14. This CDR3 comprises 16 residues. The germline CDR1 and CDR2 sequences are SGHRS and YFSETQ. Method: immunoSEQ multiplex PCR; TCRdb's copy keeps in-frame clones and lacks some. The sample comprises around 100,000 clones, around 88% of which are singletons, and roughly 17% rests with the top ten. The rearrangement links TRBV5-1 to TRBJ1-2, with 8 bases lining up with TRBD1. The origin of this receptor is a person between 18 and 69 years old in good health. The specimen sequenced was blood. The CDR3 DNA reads TGCGCCAGCAGCTTACAACCGGACCTAACAGGGGGGGGCTACACCTTC. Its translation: CASSLQPDLTGGGYTF.